Below are 26 T cell receptor beta chains sequenced from a single sample in a study of cytomegalovirus exposure and HLA in healthy donors. A multiplex PCR was run with 60 Vbeta primers and 13 Jbeta primers. Measured with immunoSEQ multiplex PCR; TCRdb has only the in-frame clones, and not every one. The repertoire holds roughly 200,000 clones, 8.5% to 10% seen once, with over 1% in the top ten. Input material: PBMCs. These receptors originate from a woman aged 30 to 39 in good health and CMV-seropositive.

This clone was counted only a few times. This chain connects TRBV2 to TRBJ2-5; TRBD1 matches at 9 bases. V shed 8 bases, J shed 2 bases, and the junction held 6 bases outside the gene matches. The CDR3 contains 14 residues. CDR1 SNHLY and CDR2 FYNNEI come from the germline V gene. CDR3 nucleotide sequence: TGTGCCAGCGAGACAGGGGGGCAACAAGAGACCCAGTACTTC. This encodes CASETGGQQETQYF. Drawing the rest from reference TRBV2 and TRBJ2-5, the complete variable domain is EPEVTQTPSHQVTQMGQEVILRCVPISNHLYFYWYRQILGQKVEFLVSFYNNEISEKSEIFDDQFSVERPDGSNFTLKIRSTKLEDSAMYFCASETGGQQETQYFGPGTRLLVL.

The chain joins TRBV19 to TRBJ2-1; TRBD1 matches at 10 bases. Germline V gene data show CDR1 as LNHDA and CDR2 as SQIVND (reference sequence). J lost 5 bases, V lost 4 bases, and 5 bases had no gene match. The CDR3 contains 15 residues. CDR3 sequence reads: CASSRRDRGNNEQFF. The CDR3 DNA follows: TGTGCCAGTAGTAGGCGGGACAGGGGTAACAATGAGCAGTTCTTC.

This sequence joins TRBV6-6 and TRBJ1-1; 7 positions agree with TRBD1. Trimming took 1 base from V and 8 from J; bases not matched to a gene: 4. The CDR3 extends over 13 amino acids. Per the germline V gene, CDR1 is MNHNY and CDR2 is SVGAGI (reference sequence). CDR3 region: CASSYFRQGEAFF. Written as DNA, the CDR3 is TGTGCCAGCAGTTACTTCCGACAGGGAGAAGCTTTCTTT.

This chain joins TRBV5-1 and TRBJ1-2, with 11 nucleotides matching TRBD1. In germline, CDR1 is SGHRS, CDR2 YFSETQ. The trim removed 4 bases at V and 4 bases at J, leaving 12 bases unmatched. The CDR3 totals 17 residues. The CDR3 spells CASSRTGGDGPGYGYTF. The DNA of the CDR3 is TGCGCCAGCAGCAGGACAGGGGGCGATGGCCCTGGCTATGGCTACACCTTC. The full variable domain, completed using reference TRBV5-1 and TRBJ1-2, is KAGVTQTPRYLIKTRGQQVTLSCSPISGHRSVSWYQQTPGQGLQFLFEYFSETQRNKGNFPGRFSGRQFSNSRSEMNVSTLELGDSALYLCASSRTGGDGPGYGYTFGSGTRLTVV.

This clone was found a few times. The chain uses TRBV13 and TRBJ2-7; 10 nucleotides agree with TRBD1. The germline V gene encodes CDR1 PRHDT and CDR2 FYEKMQ (reference sequence). The CDR3 spans 15 residues. V lost 4 bases to trimming and J lost 4 bases; unmatched junction nucleotides: 7. The CDR3 DNA is TGTGCCAGCAGCTACCCCGACAGGGGGCGATACGAGCAGTACTTC. As protein: CASSYPDRGRYEQYF.

DNA for the CDR3: TGTGCCAGCAGCTTAAGACAGGGAGAGGTTGTCCAGTACTTC. Translated: CASSLRQGEVVQYF. This chain links TRBV13 with TRBJ2-7; TRBD1 matches 7 bases. The CDR3 runs to 14 residues. The V gene end was trimmed by 2 bases and the J gene end by 10 bases; junction bases not matched to a gene: 11. The germline V gene has CDR1 PRHDT and CDR2 FYEKMQ (reference sequence).

This clone was counted a few times. This chain uses TRBV2 with TRBJ2-2; D call uncertain. V dropped 7 bases and J dropped 3 bases, with 18 bases sitting between them. The CDR3 loop spans 16 amino acids. CDR1 is SNHLY, CDR2 FYNNEI, per germline. The CDR3 DNA sequence: TGTGCCAGCACCCTGAGGCCCTCCTCTTACACCGGGGAGCTGTTTTTT. It is translated as CASTLRPSSYTGELFF.

The chain recombines TRBV6-4 with TRBJ1-4; D uncertain. CDR1 is MRHNA, CDR2 SNTAGT, per germline. V was pared by 3 bases and J by 8 bases, with 13 bases between. CDR3 length: 14 residues. The CDR3 sequence is CASSENSAGEKLFF. The DNA of the CDR3 is TGTGCCAGCAGTGAAAATTCGGCAGGCGAAAAACTGTTTTTT.

This rearrangement joins TRBV7-9 to TRBJ2-3; D unclear. Looked up from germline, CDR1 is SEHNR and CDR2 is FQNEAQ (reference sequence). V lost 6 bases and J 6 bases, leaving 10 bases between the germline ends. This CDR3 has 12 amino acids. The CDR3 here is CASSWSGDTQYF. In DNA form, the CDR3 reads TGTGCCAGCAGTTGGAGTGGGGATACGCAGTATTTT. Based on the CDR3 plus reference TRBV7-9 and TRBJ2-3, the full variable domain is DTGVSQNPRHKITKRGQNVTFRCDPISEHNRLYWYRQTLGQGPEFLTYFQNEAQLEKSRLLSDRFSAERPKGSFSTLEIQRTEQGDSAMYLCASSWSGDTQYFGPGTRLTVL.

This clone has only a few counts. The J gene is TRBJ1-1, the V gene TRBV7-2; D remains ambiguous. This CDR3 spans 13 amino acids. Looked up from germline, CDR1 is SGHTA and CDR2 is FQGNSA. Trimming removed 1 base at V and 7 bases at J, with 10 bases between. This CDR3 is CASSLVSVFEAFF. For the CDR3, the DNA is TGTGCCAGCAGCTTAGTTTCGGTCTTTGAAGCTTTCTTT.

Only a few counts were recorded for this clone. This chain uses TRBV7-9 with TRBJ2-1; TRBD2 matches 12 bases. The CDR3 sequence is 15 residues long. V gave up 3 bases and J gave up 8 bases; unmatched junction bases: 5. Looked up from germline, CDR1 is SEHNR and CDR2 is FQNEAQ (reference sequence). The CDR3 sequence is CASSFMTSGSDEQFF. The DNA for the CDR3 is TGTGCCAGCAGCTTCATGACTAGCGGGAGCGATGAGCAGTTCTTC.

This clone was observed a handful of times. This chain links TRBV5-1 with TRBJ2-1, with 13 bases fitting TRBD2. Germline loops: CDR1 SGHRS, CDR2 YFSETQ. With V trimmed by 4 bases and J by 6 bases, 4 bases remained unmatched. This CDR3 is 15 amino acids long. The DNA for the CDR3 is TGCGCCAGCAGCCTCGGGACTAGCGGGGCCAATGAGCAGTTCTTC. Amino acid sequence: CASSLGTSGANEQFF.

There are a few counts of this clone. V is TRBV11-2 and J is TRBJ1-2; 10 bases map to TRBD1. Germline values: CDR1 SGHAT, CDR2 FQNNGV. The J segment lost 6 bases and the V segment lost 3 bases, leaving 4 bases of the junction unmatched. The CDR3 extends over 14 amino acids. The CDR3 coding sequence is TGTGCCAGCAGCTTGGACAGGGGGTTTCATGGCTACACCTTC. Its protein is CASSLDRGFHGYTF.

This clone was seen a few times. The chain joins TRBV11-2 to TRBJ1-4; D is uncertain. V was cut by 2 bases and J by 5 bases, with 3 bases left in between. There are 12 residues in the CDR3. Germline assignment: CDR1 SGHAT and CDR2 FQNNGV. CDR3 loop: CASSLQNEKLFF. In nucleotides, the CDR3 is TGTGCCAGCAGCTTACAGAATGAAAAACTGTTTTTT.

This clone has only a few counts. The rearrangement links TRBV5-1 to TRBJ2-3; the match to TRBD2 covers 16 bases. The CDR3 runs to 18 residues. Per the germline V gene, CDR1 is SGHRS and CDR2 is YFSETQ. The trim removed 4 bases at V and 3 bases at J, leaving 8 bases unmatched. CDR3 sequence: CASSPGTSGRASTDTQYF. The CDR3 DNA is TGCGCCAGCAGCCCCGGGACTAGCGGGAGGGCCTCAACAGATACGCAGTATTTT.

In its sample, this clone was seen a few times. The J gene is TRBJ1-1, the V gene TRBV5-1; tentative D call: TRBD1 (6 bases). From germline, CDR1 is SGHRS and CDR2 YFSETQ. This CDR3 region has 11 residues. The germline V and J ends were trimmed by 3 bases and 8 bases, with 8 bases remaining between them. CDR3: CASSSTGEAFF. CDR3 DNA sequence: TGCGCCAGCAGCTCTACAGGGGAAGCTTTCTTT.

The chain links TRBV27 to TRBJ1-3; possibly TRBD1 for D (6 bases). The V and J ends lost 10 bases and 0 bases respectively, with 13 bases between them. The germline V gene has CDR1 MNHEY and CDR2 SMNVEV (reference sequence). This CDR3 has 14 residues. CDR3 sequence reads: CATKTGASGNTIYF. In DNA form, the CDR3 reads TGTGCCACCAAGACAGGCGCCTCTGGAAACACCATATATTTT.

The J gene is TRBJ2-5, the V gene TRBV15; D remains unclear. The better agreement between TRBJ2-7 and the DNA end casts doubt on the J call. CDR1 is LNHNV and CDR2 is YYDKDF in the germline V gene (reference sequence). The CDR3 loop spans 11 amino acids. CDR3 amino acids: CATSRRSEQYF. The CDR3, as DNA: TGTGCCACCAGCCGTCGTAGCGAGCAGTACTTC.

There are a few counts of this clone. This chain uses TRBV10-2 with TRBJ1-1; 9 bases are shared with TRBD1. The junction had 6 bases not matched to a gene; V was cut back by 5 bases and J by 5 bases. CDR1 is WSHSY, CDR2 SAAADI, per germline. CDR3 size: 14 residues. CDR3 bases: TGCGCCAGCAGTATGACAGGGGGTGGGACTGAAGCTTTCTTT. It yields the protein CASSMTGGGTEAFF.

The rearrangement joins TRBV9 to TRBJ1-2; TRBD1 matches at 7 bases. CDR1 and CDR2 from the germline V gene are SGDLS and YYNGEE. CDR3 length: 13 amino acids. Trimming cost V 0 bases and J 14 bases; bases outside gene matches: 10. The CDR3 reads CASSVAPGGSGTF. CDR3 nucleotides: TGTGCCAGCAGCGTAGCCCCAGGGGGTTCAGGTACCTTC.

The chain links TRBV7-2 to TRBJ2-2; 11 bases line up with TRBD2. This CDR3 has 15 amino acids. After removal of 6 bases from V and 6 bases from J, the junction contained 6 bases not matched to a gene. CDR1 and CDR2 (germline): SGHTA, FQGNSA. The CDR3 DNA follows: TGTGCCAGCAGAGTACTGACTAGCGGGGCCGGGGAGCTGTTTTTT. It encodes CASRVLTSGAGELFF.

This clone was seen more than once but under ten times. V and J are TRBV6-1 and TRBJ2-1, with TRBD2 identical over 13 bases. The germline gives CDR1 MNHNS, CDR2 SASEGT. V trimming: 0 bases; J trimming: 10 bases; junction bases outside the gene matches: 9. The CDR3 sequence is 17 residues long. The chain's CDR3 is CASSEAIGLAGVGEQFF. Written as DNA, the CDR3 is TGTGCCAGCAGTGAAGCCATAGGACTAGCGGGAGTCGGGGAGCAGTTCTTC.

This clone was observed a handful of times. This chain links TRBV11-2 with TRBJ2-3, with TRBD2 identical over 8 bases. The V gene end was trimmed by 3 bases and the J gene end by 3 bases; junction bases not matched to a gene: 5. CDR3 length equals 15 residues. Germline loops: CDR1 SGHAT, CDR2 FQNNGV. The CDR3 here is CASSLGGGRTDTQYF. CDR3 nucleotides: TGTGCCAGCAGCTTGGGGGGCGGGAGGACAGATACGCAGTATTTT.

This chain connects TRBV6-5 to TRBJ1-4, with D perhaps matching TRBD1 (5 bases). Per the germline V gene, CDR1 is MNHEY and CDR2 is SVGAGI. Trimming took 4 bases from V and 4 from J, leaving 16 bases between them. CDR3 length: 16 residues. CDR3 protein: CASSSRQIDSNEKLFF. CDR3 bases: TGTGCCAGCAGTTCTAGACAGATAGACAGTAATGAAAAACTGTTTTTT.

The chain carries TRBV30 and TRBJ1-1; 7 bases fit TRBD1. CDR1 is GTSNPN and CDR2 is SVGIG in the germline V gene (reference sequence). The CDR3 spans 12 residues. V was clipped by 5 bases and J by 6 bases; unmatched bases: 6. For the CDR3, the DNA is TGTGCCTGGGAAGGACAGGCTCCTGAAGCTTTCTTT. Protein sequence: CAWEGQAPEAFF.

Comments on this clone: At one boundary the junction diverges from the germline segment, which might be a read error. The rearrangement joins TRBV7-9 to TRBJ2-1; 9 positions agree with TRBD1. The germline gives CDR1 SEHNR, CDR2 FQNEAQ (reference sequence). CDR3 length: 12 residues. CDR3 DNA: TGTGCCAGCAGCTTAGGCTGGACAGGGGAAGTCTTC. Encoded protein: CASSLGWTGEVF. Variable domain in full (rest from reference TRBV7-9 and TRBJ2-1): DTGVSQNPRHKITKRGQNVTFRCDPISEHNRLYWYRQTLGQGPEFLTYFQNEAQLEKSRLLSDRFSAERPKGSFSTLEIQRTEQGDSAMYLCASSLGWTGEVFGPGTRLTVL.